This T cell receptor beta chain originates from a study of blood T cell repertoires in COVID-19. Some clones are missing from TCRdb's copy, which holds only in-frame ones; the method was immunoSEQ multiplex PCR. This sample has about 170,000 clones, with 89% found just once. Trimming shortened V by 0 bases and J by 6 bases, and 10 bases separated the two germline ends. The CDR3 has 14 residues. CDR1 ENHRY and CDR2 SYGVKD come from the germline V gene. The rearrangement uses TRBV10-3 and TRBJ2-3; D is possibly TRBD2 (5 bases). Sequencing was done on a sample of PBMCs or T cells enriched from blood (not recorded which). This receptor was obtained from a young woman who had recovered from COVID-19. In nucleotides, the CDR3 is TGTGCCATCAGTGAGTCGGTTAGCGACGATACGCAGTATTTT. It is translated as CAISESVSDDTQYF.